The 13 T cell receptor beta chains reported below all come from one sample, sequenced in a study of CD8 T cells in Susac syndrome (dated by TCRdb to the late 2010s). Libraries were built with the immunoSEQ multiplex PCR assay. RNA was extracted using the RNeasy kit, and about 0.45 to 1 microgram was reverse transcribed with random hexamers. The public reads were reanalyzed by TCRdb: fastp trimming at Q25, MiXCR alignment, in-frame beta chains only. Records with the same CDR3 protein are collapsed into one entry carrying the most frequent genes and DNA. The sample table shows about 140,000 distinct CDR3 sequences, and 90% to 97% are seen once. More than 0.075% of the sample is taken by the ten largest. The sequenced sample was CD4+ T cells from PBMCs. Receptor source: a human donor with Susac syndrome.

This chain connects TRBV4-1 to TRBJ2-1, with D maybe TRBD2 (5 bases). The germline gives CDR1 MGHRA, CDR2 YSYEKL. The CDR3 contains 13 residues. V lost 5 bases and J 12 bases, leaving 17 bases between the germline ends. The CDR3 sequence: CASSKTLGEGQFF. The CDR3 region has the DNA TGCGCCAGCAGCAAAACTCTCGGGGAAGGGCAGTTCTTC.

This clonotype appeared a single time. The V gene is TRBV6-2 or TRBV6-3, the J gene TRBJ2-7, with 9 bases aligning to TRBD1. V was clipped by 6 bases and J by 4 bases; unmatched bases: 10. The CDR3 is 15 residues long. CDR1 MNHEY and CDR2 SVGEGT come from the germline V gene. In DNA form, the CDR3 reads TGTGCCAGCAGCCCTCCGGGACAGGGCGTGTACGAGCAGTACTTC. This gives the protein CASSPPGQGVYEQYF.

The J gene is TRBJ1-2, the V gene TRBV28, with 7 bases aligning to TRBD1. The CDR3 runs to 13 residues. V lost 6 bases, J lost 6 bases, and 7 bases stayed unmatched. CDR1 is MDHEN, CDR2 SYDVKM, per germline. The CDR3 coding sequence is TGTGCCAGCAGCCAGGGGGACACCCATGGCTACACCTTC. Protein sequence: CASSQGDTHGYTF.

V usage is TRBV7-9 and J usage is TRBJ1-3; D not resolved. Trimming pared 5 bases from V and 0 bases from J, leaving 11 bases between. The CDR3 contains 15 residues. The germline V gene has CDR1 SEHNR and CDR2 FQNEAQ (reference sequence). The CDR3 bases are TGTGCCAGCAGCCCGCGTCGGCACTCTGGAAACACCATATATTTT. The encoded protein is CASSPRRHSGNTIYF. The entire variable domain, with the rest obtained from reference TRBV7-9 and TRBJ1-3, is as follows: DTGVSQNPRHKITKRGQNVTFRCDPISEHNRLYWYRQTLGQGPEFLTYFQNEAQLEKSRLLSDRFSAERPKGSFSTLEIQRTEQGDSAMYLCASSPRRHSGNTIYFGEGSWLTVV.

The rearrangement joins TRBV20-1 to TRBJ2-1; D is ambiguous. This CDR3 is 11 amino acids long. V was pared by 3 bases and J by 6 bases, with 6 bases between. The germline gives CDR1 DFQATT, CDR2 SNEGSKA (reference sequence). The CDR3 reads CSASPGNEQFF. The CDR3 DNA is TGCAGTGCTAGCCCAGGCAATGAGCAGTTCTTC.

The chain employs TRBV12-3 or TRBV12-4 and TRBJ1-2; 12 bases are shared with TRBD1. The ends lost 7 bases at V and 4 bases at J; junction bases unmatched: 13. The CDR3 has 17 amino acids. CDR3 nucleotides: TGTGCCAGCACCTCCTTGGGACAGGGGGCTGTTGGCTATGGCTACACCTTC. Amino acids: CASTSLGQGAVGYGYTF.

In this sample, this clonotype turned up once. The rearrangement links TRBV9 to TRBJ2-1; TRBD2 is a possible D gene (5 bases). The CDR3 has 13 amino acids. V shed 4 bases and J shed 6 bases, with 11 bases lying between them. Germline CDR1 and CDR2: SGDLS and YYNGEE. CDR3 DNA: TGTGCCAGCAGCTCTGGGAGACTCAATGAGCAGTTCTTC. It codes for CASSSGRLNEQFF.

The chain uses TRBV2 and TRBJ2-5; D perhaps matches TRBD1 (5 bases). The CDR3 totals 14 residues. Trimming removed 7 bases at V and 5 bases at J, with 17 bases between. Germline CDR1 reads SNHLY; CDR2 reads FYNNEI. CDR3 in DNA: TGTGCCAGCACCTTGCAGGGTTTGGGGGAGACCCAGTACTTC. Translation gives CASTLQGLGETQYF.

The chain is built from TRBV7-9 and TRBJ2-5; D might be TRBD2 (6 bases). CDR3 length equals 15 residues. In germline, CDR1 is SEHNR, CDR2 FQNEAQ (reference sequence). Trimming shortened V by 1 base and J by 7 bases, and 16 bases separated the two germline ends. For the CDR3, the DNA is TGTGCCAGCAGCTTAGTGTCTAGGGGAGCGGGGACCCAGTACTTC. It is translated as CASSLVSRGAGTQYF.

The chain links TRBV7-8 to TRBJ1-2, with D tentatively TRBD1 (5 bases). Trimming took off 5 bases at V and 3 bases at J, with 19 bases between the two ends. CDR3 size: 16 residues. Per the germline V gene, CDR1 is SGHVS and CDR2 is FQNEAQ. In DNA, the CDR3 is TGTGCCAGCAGCCCCCAGGGCGCCGAGGTCGACTATGGCTACACCTTC. Its protein is CASSPQGAEVDYGYTF.

V and J are TRBV2 and TRBJ1-1; D perhaps matches TRBD1 (5 bases). Germline CDR1 SNHLY, CDR2 FYNNEI. CDR3 length equals 13 residues. V lost 3 bases, J lost 3 bases, and 8 bases lay in between. CDR3: CASSELGDTEAFF. CDR3 in DNA: TGTGCCAGCAGTGAGTTAGGGGACACTGAAGCTTTCTTT.

The rearrangement joins TRBV7-9 to TRBJ2-2; 8 bases are a match to TRBD1. Germline lookup yields CDR1 SEHNR and CDR2 FQNEAQ (reference sequence). V trimming: 4 bases; J trimming: 4 bases; junction bases outside the gene matches: 8. The CDR3 is 16 residues long. The DNA for the CDR3 is TGTGCCAGCAGCTCCAGCAGGGGGCGCCCCACCGGGGAGCTGTTTTTT. Its translation is CASSSSRGRPTGELFF.

This clonotype was seen just once. The genes are TRBV13 and TRBJ2-1, with 14 positions matching TRBD2. The V and J ends lost 6 bases and 7 bases, in that order; junction bases with no gene match: 11. The length of the CDR3 is 17 residues. Germline loops: CDR1 PRHDT, CDR2 FYEKMQ (reference sequence). CDR3 amino acids: CASSWRLTSGGANEQFF. In DNA form, the CDR3 reads TGTGCCAGCAGTTGGCGGTTGACTAGCGGGGGGGCGAATGAGCAGTTCTTC.